This T cell receptor (beta chain) was found in a study of CD8+ T cells in alopecia areata. Study outcomes and limitations: Many expanded lesional clones stayed in scalp and blood while on tofacitinib.

Documented treatment: oral pan-JAK inhibitor, 5-10 mg twice daily. For this clone: What it recognizes is unknown.

cDNA serving as the sequencing template came from extracted, reverse transcribed RNA. Measured with immunoSEQ multiplex PCR; TCRdb has only the in-frame clones, and not every one. Of about 76,000 clones listed, approximately 64% are singletons. Sample: CD8+ T cells sorted from blood, taken at week 24, from a patient treated with tofacitinib. This sequence originates from a human donor with alopecia areata.

The CDR3 DNA is TGCAGCGTCCACGACGACAGATCAACTAATGAAAAACTGTTTTTT. Amino acid sequence: CSVHDDRSTNEKLFF. The chain couples TRBV29-1 to TRBJ1-4; perhaps TRBD1 as D (5 bases). V was pared by 6 bases and J by 0 bases, with 14 bases between. CDR3 length: 15 amino acids. Germline CDR1 SQVTM, CDR2 ANQGSEA.